This passage covers 14 T cell receptor beta chains from one sample sequenced in a study of PD-1 blockade in classical Hodgkin lymphoma (dated by TCRdb to the early 2020s). Library generation was performed with the immunoSEQ multiplex PCR assay. Drawn from immuneACCESS, this table holds only the in-frame rearrangements with V and J called that TCRdb kept. Clones are partly lost; checked studies trace under half to an unresolved V gene and leave the rest unexplained. The table for this sample lists 35,000 to 50,000 clones; roughly 70% of them were counted only once. More than 3% of the sample belongs to the ten largest clones. The sample's time point label, decoded: cycle 4 day 1 (C4D1), after less than 7 weeks of nivolumab. Every trial patient had relapsed following autologous stem cell transplantation, and prior brentuximab vedotin exposure was what differed among cohorts A, B and C. Sample: peripheral blood mononuclear cells (PBMCs), taken before the fourth cycle of nivolumab. The receptors stem from a human donor with classical Hodgkin lymphoma.

This rearrangement joins TRBV6-5 to TRBJ2-1; D unresolved. This CDR3 has 14 amino acids. Trimming pared 4 bases from V and 4 bases from J, leaving 11 bases between. Germline CDR1 is MNHEY and CDR2 is SVGAGI. The CDR3 DNA follows: TGTGCCAGCAGTTCGTACTCAGGTTACAATGAGCAGTTCTTC. This translates into CASSSYSGYNEQFF.

The genes are TRBV5-1 and TRBJ2-3; 7 bases are shared with TRBD2. Germline V CDR1 and CDR2: SGHRS, YFSETQ. CDR3 length: 18 residues. Trimming removed 4 bases from V and 0 bases from J; junction bases left unmatched: 14. The CDR3 sequence is CASSQNSRDYLSTDTQYF. The CDR3 bases are TGCGCCAGCAGCCAAAACTCCCGGGACTACCTGAGCACAGATACGCAGTATTTT.

The rearrangement uses TRBV19 and TRBJ2-7; perhaps D is TRBD1 or TRBD2 (6 bases each). Trimming pared 4 bases from V and 2 bases from J, leaving 12 bases between. The germline V gene encodes CDR1 LNHDA and CDR2 SQIVND (reference sequence). The CDR3 totals 14 residues. Here the CDR3 reads CASSTERGPYEQYF. The CDR3 DNA reads as TGTGCCAGTAGTACGGAACGGGGGCCCTACGAGCAGTACTTC.

V usage is TRBV5-8 and J usage is TRBJ1-2; D call uncertain. Germline V lookup: CDR1 SGHTS, CDR2 YDEGEE. The CDR3 spans 17 residues. Trimming took 0 bases from V and 0 from J, leaving 15 bases between them. In DNA, the CDR3 is TGTGCCAGCAGCTTGGACGGGCAGCATGGGGCTAACTATGGCTACACCTTC. As protein: CASSLDGQHGANYGYTF.

By frequency in the sample, this clone is medium-sized. The V and J genes are TRBV7-9 and TRBJ2-3, with 7 bases fitting TRBD1. This CDR3 comprises 16 residues. Germline V gene lookup returns CDR1 SEHNR and CDR2 FQNEAQ (reference sequence). V was pared by 8 bases and J by 4 bases, with 15 bases of the junction left unmatched. The CDR3 reads CASGLDRTLLADTQYF. CDR3 coding DNA: TGTGCCAGCGGTTTGGACAGGACCCTTTTGGCAGATACGCAGTATTTT.

The genes are TRBV5-4 and TRBJ2-3; either TRBD1 or TRBD2 may supply D (5 bases each). The V gene's germline CDR1 is SGHNT and CDR2 YYREEE (reference sequence). The CDR3 totals 11 residues. Trimming left V 4 bases short and J 11 bases short, with 11 bases between. The CDR3 nucleotides read TGTGCCAGCAGCCGGAGTGGGGGGCAGTATTTT. Protein sequence: CASSRSGGQYF.

The J gene is TRBJ1-3, the V gene TRBV28; no clear D. Germline V gives CDR1 MDHEN, CDR2 SYDVKM. Trimming took off 5 bases at V and 7 bases at J, with 6 bases between the two ends. There are 11 residues in the CDR3. The CDR3 DNA reads TGTGCCAGCAGTATAGCGAACACCATATATTTT. It is translated as CASSIANTIYF.

The CDR3 loop reads CASSLVPGGGLLNEKLFF. The CDR3, as DNA: TGTGCCAGCAGCTTAGTCCCTGGGGGCGGTTTGCTTAATGAAAAACTGTTTTTT. The chain joins TRBV7-9 to TRBJ1-4; possibly TRBD1 for D (6 bases). Trimming removed 1 base from V and 4 bases from J, with 19 bases in between. Germline V gives CDR1 SEHNR, CDR2 FQNEAQ (reference sequence). The CDR3 spans 18 residues.

V usage is TRBV7-9 and J usage is TRBJ1-4; D not resolved. CDR1 and CDR2 from the germline V gene are SEHNR and FQNEAQ (reference sequence). The CDR3 is 14 amino acids. Trimming shortened V by 3 bases and J by 3 bases, and 8 bases separated the two germline ends. The CDR3 loop is CASSLTASNEKLFF. The CDR3, as DNA: TGTGCCAGCAGCTTGACTGCCTCTAATGAAAAACTGTTTTTT.

The chain links TRBV5-1 to TRBJ2-7; D is tentatively TRBD1 or TRBD2 (5 bases each). With 3 bases removed from V and 2 bases from J, the gap between germline ends came to 12 bases. The CDR3 consists of 14 residues. The V gene's germline CDR1 is SGHRS and CDR2 YFSETQ. CDR3 sequence (DNA): TGCGCCAGCAGCTCCCGGGACGGGGCCTACGAGCAGTACTTC. Translating gives CASSSRDGAYEQYF.

The rearrangement uses TRBV5-1 and TRBJ2-1; either TRBD1 or TRBD2 may fit D (6 bases each). Per the germline V gene, CDR1 is SGHRS and CDR2 is YFSETQ. The CDR3 has 15 amino acids. V was shortened by 5 bases and J by 1 base, with 13 bases between the two germline ends. Here the CDR3 reads CASSKEGGSYNEQFF. DNA of the CDR3: TGCGCCAGCAGTAAGGAGGGGGGTTCCTACAATGAGCAGTTCTTC.

This clone was recorded once. The genes are TRBV4-3 and TRBJ2-2; a weak D match, TRBD1 (5 bases). Germline V gene lookup returns CDR1 LGHNA and CDR2 YSLEER. The V end lost 0 bases, the J end lost 0 bases, and 8 bases lay between the germline ends. CDR3 length: 16 residues. The CDR3 nucleotides are TGCGCCAGCAGCCAAGAAGCAGGGTCGAACACCGGGGAGCTGTTTTTT. Its protein is CASSQEAGSNTGELFF.

The rearrangement links TRBV19 to TRBJ2-7; D uncertain. CDR1 and CDR2 (germline): LNHDA, SQIVND (reference sequence). The V and J ends lost 5 bases and 3 bases respectively, with 8 bases between them. This CDR3 comprises 12 residues. For the CDR3, the DNA is TGTGCCAGTAGTGGTTTCGGCTACGAGCAGTACTTC. Amino acids: CASSGFGYEQYF.

This chain uses TRBV30 with TRBJ2-3, with TRBD2 identical over 8 bases. The V segment lost 1 base and the J segment 6 bases; nucleotides outside the gene matches: 15. The CDR3 consists of 17 residues. Per germline, CDR1 GTSNPN and CDR2 SVGIG (reference sequence). The CDR3 loop is CAWSERRGASWADTQYF. The CDR3 DNA follows: TGTGCCTGGAGTGAGAGGCGGGGGGCAAGTTGGGCGGATACGCAGTATTTT.